This is a list of T cell receptor beta chains from one sample in a study of T cell responses to AZD1222 COVID-19 vaccine. TCRdb's table, derived via immunoSEQ multiplex PCR, lists solely in-frame clones and lacks some. The sample yields some 150,000 clones, around 94% seen once. The specimen comprised peripheral blood, sampled on day 0 of AZD1222 vaccination. These receptor sequences come from an adult in good health. CDR3s include the opening cysteine and the closing phenylalanine or tryptophan. Each record gives: J gene, V gene, clone size, D gene, CDR3 DNA, CDR3 protein. A D gene is named only where the DNA matches it firmly. Some rows mark clone size as missing; the rest say once, few, many or name a class of expanded clone.

>TRBJ2-2|TRBV11-2|once|TRBD2
TGTGCCAGCAGCATCTTCGGACTAGCGGGAGGGACCGGGGAGCTGTTTTTT
CASSIFGLAGGTGELFF
>TRBJ2-7|TRBV12-3/TRBV12-4|.|.
TGTGCCAGCAGTTTGGACCTCTACGAGCAGTACTTC
CASSLDLYEQYF
>TRBJ2-1|TRBV5-1|.|TRBD2
TGCGCCAGCAGTCCTCCTAGCGGCACCTACAATGAGCAGTTCTTC
CASSPPSGTYNEQFF
>TRBJ2-7|TRBV27|.|.
TGTGCCAGCAGTTTTTATAAACTCAGGAGAGAGGTCTACGAGCAGTACTTC
CASSFYKLRREVYEQYF
>TRBJ2-1|TRBV27|.|TRBD2
TGTGCCAGCAGAGCGGGACTAGCGGACTACAATGAGCAGTTCTTC
CASRAGLADYNEQFF
>TRBJ1-1|TRBV11-2|.|TRBD1
TGTGCCAGCAGCCTAGACAGGGAGAGTGCTGAAGCTTTCTTT
CASSLDRESAEAFF
>TRBJ2-3|TRBV2|.|.
TGTGCCAGCAGGAGGGAATCGGATACGCAGTATTTT
CASRRESDTQYF
>TRBJ1-4|TRBV3-1/TRBV3-2|.|.
TGTGCCAGCAGCCAAGAAGTCCCCCCAGGATCAACTAATGAAAAACTGTTTTTT
CASSQEVPPGSTNEKLFF
>TRBJ1-5|TRBV6-5|.|TRBD1
TGTGCCAGCAGCCTGACAGGGGGCCAGCCCCAGCATTTT
CASSLTGGQPQHF
>TRBJ2-7|TRBV12-5|.|TRBD1
TGTGCTAGTGGCCTCCCGGGACAGGGATCCTACGAGCAGTACTTC
CASGLPGQGSYEQYF
>TRBJ2-1|TRBV12-3/TRBV12-4|.|.
TGTGCCAGCAGATTCGGGACTCTGCATGAGCAGTTCTTC
CASRFGTLHEQFF
>TRBJ1-1|TRBV6-4|.|.
TGTGCCAGCAGTGACGGCCCTACCGAAGCTTTCTTT
CASSDGPTEAFF
>TRBJ2-7|TRBV5-1|.|TRBD2
TGCGCCAGCAGCCCACCCGGGACTAGCGTCGAGCAGTACTTC
CASSPPGTSVEQYF
>TRBJ2-7|TRBV3-1/TRBV3-2|.|TRBD1
TGTGCCAGCAGCCAAGGGCCAGGGGGTTTCTACGAGCAGTACTTC
CASSQGPGGFYEQYF
>TRBJ2-2|TRBV18|.|.
TGTGCCAGCTCACCACCAGAAGGGAGCACCGGGGAGCTGTTTTTT
CASSPPEGSTGELFF
>TRBJ2-7|TRBV12-5|.|.
TGTGCTAGTGGTTTGGTAGTTGCTAAGGGTTTCTACGAGCAGTACTTC
CASGLVVAKGFYEQYF
>TRBJ1-1|TRBV13|medium-sized|.
TGTGCCAGCAGCTTAGTAGGGGAGAACACTGAAGCTTTCTTT
CASSLVGENTEAFF
>TRBJ1-1|TRBV30|.|.
TGTGCCTTCTCTATGGGGACGAACACTGAAGCTTTCTTT
CAFSMGTNTEAFF
>TRBJ1-1|TRBV19|.|TRBD1
TGTGCCAGTAGCGACAGGGCGCTTGAAGCTTTCTTT
CASSDRALEAFF
>TRBJ2-3|TRBV10-1|.|.
TGCGCCAGCAGTGATGGTGACCTCGGAGGCGATACGCAGTATTTT
CASSDGDLGGDTQYF
>TRBJ2-5|TRBV7-7|.|TRBD2
TGTGCCAGCAGCTTATCAGCGGGAGTGCGAGAGACCCAGTACTTC
CASSLSAGVRETQYF
>TRBJ1-3|TRBV14|few|.
TGTGCCAGCAGCCAGGCTGGAAACACCATATATTTT
CASSQAGNTIYF
>TRBJ1-2|TRBV4-2|few|.
TGTGCCAGCAGCCAAGATTATGGCAGAGAAGGGACTTATGGCTACACCTTC
CASSQDYGREGTYGYTF
>TRBJ2-1|TRBV14|.|TRBD2
TGTGCCAGCAGCCAAGCCCGGGGGGCCCAAAGACTAGCGGGAGGGCCCCACAATGAGCAGTTCTTC
CASSQARGAQRLAGGPHNEQFF
>TRBJ2-3|TRBV2|.|.
TGTGCCAGCAGTGAATTCGAGGCTAGCGGCACAGATACGCAGTATTTT
CASSEFEASGTDTQYF
>TRBJ2-1|TRBV2|.|.
TGTGCCAGCAGTTTGGAAGGTTACAATGAGCAGTTCTTC
CASSLEGYNEQFF
>TRBJ2-5|TRBV12-5|.|TRBD1
TGTGCTAGTGGTTTGGCGACAGGGACGGAGACCCAGTACTTC
CASGLATGTETQYF
>TRBJ2-5|TRBV18|.|.
TGTGCCAGCTCACCACTCCCCCGGGAGACCCAGTACTTC
CASSPLPRETQYF
>TRBJ2-7|TRBV6-2/TRBV6-3|.|.
TGTGCCAGCAGTGGAGGGTTTACAGTGCGCCGCTCCTACGAGCAGTACTTC
CASSGGFTVRRSYEQYF
>TRBJ1-1|TRBV5-1|.|TRBD1
TGCGCCAGCAGCGCGACCGGGACAGGGATAACTGAAGCTTTCTTT
CASSATGTGITEAFF
>TRBJ1-2|TRBV6-1|.|.
TGTGCCAGCAGTGAATTGGGGTCTGCAGCCATTCGGGGCTACACCTTC
CASSELGSAAIRGYTF
>TRBJ2-1|TRBV15|.|TRBD1
TGTGCCACCAGCAGAGGGGACAGGGGAGGGAATGAGCAGTTCTTC
CATSRGDRGGNEQFF
>TRBJ1-2|TRBV7-8|.|.
TGTGCCAGCAGCTTAAAGGGGGGTGCACCCTATGGCTACACCTTC
CASSLKGGAPYGYTF
>TRBJ1-2|TRBV6-1|.|.
TGTGCCAGCAGCTTTAAACAGCTTGGCTACACCTTC
CASSFKQLGYTF
>TRBJ1-2|TRBV3-1/TRBV3-2|.|TRBD1
TGTGCCAGCAGCCCCCGGGACAGGGGGCTCGGTGGCTACACCTTC
CASSPRDRGLGGYTF
>TRBJ2-5|TRBV29-1|.|.
TGCAGCGTTGAACCCTCGACAGGGAGGGAGGAGACCCAGTACTTC
CSVEPSTGREETQYF
>TRBJ2-1|TRBV7-9|.|.
TGTGCCAGCAGCCCCCAGGACACACCGATGAGCTACAATGAGCAGTTCTTC
CASSPQDTPMSYNEQFF
>TRBJ1-1|TRBV11-2|.|.
TGTGCCAGCAGCCTCGCCGGTAGGTACGAAGCTTTCTTT
CASSLAGRYEAFF
>TRBJ2-3|TRBV5-1|.|TRBD1
TGCGCCAGCAGACCACCGGGACAGGGTATAACAGATACGCAGTATTTT
CASRPPGQGITDTQYF
>TRBJ1-5|TRBV6-5|.|TRBD1
TGTGCCAGCAGCAATGGACAGGGGAGTCAGCCCCAGCATTTT
CASSNGQGSQPQHF
>TRBJ1-4|TRBV19|.|TRBD1
TGTGCCAGTACGAGCCCCGGGACAGGGAACGAAAAACTGTTTTTT
CASTSPGTGNEKLFF
>TRBJ2-7|TRBV28|.|.
TGTGCCAGCAGTTTCTTTACCGGGACGAGTAGCTACGAGCAGTACTTC
CASSFFTGTSSYEQYF
>TRBJ1-5|TRBV28|.|.
TGTGCCAGCAACCTACTCGGGGTAGGCAATCAGCCCCAGCATTTT
CASNLLGVGNQPQHF
>TRBJ2-5|TRBV6-5|.|.
TGTGCCAGCAGTTACTCGGGACAAAAGACCCAGTACTTC
CASSYSGQKTQYF
>TRBJ2-2|TRBV6-4|.|.
TGTGCCAGCAGTCGAGGGGGCACCGGGGAGCTGTTTTTT
CASSRGGTGELFF
>TRBJ1-6|TRBV11-2|few|.
TGTGCCAGCAGCTTAGAGCCAGGGAGCAATTCACCCCTCCACTTT
CASSLEPGSNSPLHF
>TRBJ1-5|TRBV6-5|.|TRBD1
TGTGCCAGCAGTTCCAGGACAGGTCAGCCCCAGCATTTT
CASSSRTGQPQHF
>TRBJ1-2|TRBV7-9|.|.
TGTGCCAGCAGCGCCGGAGGGGGAAATGGCTACACCTTC
CASSAGGGNGYTF
>TRBJ2-1|TRBV29-1|.|TRBD2
TGCAGCGGGACTAGCGGATGGGGGAATGAGCAGTTCTTC
CSGTSGWGNEQFF
>TRBJ1-1|TRBV2|.|.
TGTGCCAGCAACGTGGGACGGGGACGGAACACTGAAGCTTTCTTT
CASNVGRGRNTEAFF
>TRBJ2-1|TRBV5-4|.|.
TGTGCCAGCAGCTTGGCCCCTGGGAAGTACAATGAGCAGTTCTTC
CASSLAPGKYNEQFF
>TRBJ2-1|TRBV4-1|.|.
TGCGCCAGCAGCCACGTGGGAGCGATTGAGCAGTTCTTC
CASSHVGAIEQFF
>TRBJ2-4|TRBV21-1|.|.
TGTGCCAGCAGCTCTAGGGGATTTGGGGAAAACATTCAGTACTTC
CASSSRGFGENIQYF
>TRBJ2-5|TRBV7-7|.|.
TGTGCCAGCAGCTTAGAATCCAGGGAGCAAGAGACCCAGTACTTC
CASSLESREQETQYF